These 32 T cell receptor beta chains were all obtained from the same sample, sequenced in a study of blood T cell repertoires in COVID-19. Using immunoSEQ multiplex PCR, the repertoire was profiled, and TCRdb retains in-frame clones only, with some absent. The sample consists of 150,000 or so clones, 65% to 85% of them appearing once. The sample taken for sequencing was PBMCs or T cells enriched from blood (not recorded which). These receptors were obtained from a woman aged 45 to 65 who had been exposed to COVID-19.

This chain connects TRBV7-9 to TRBJ2-1, with 9 bases that match TRBD2. The germline V gene encodes CDR1 SEHNR and CDR2 FQNEAQ (reference sequence). The CDR3 runs to 17 residues. After removal of 1 base from V and 3 bases from J, the junction contained 7 bases not matched to a gene. The chain's CDR3 is CASSLGGAGGLYNEQFF. CDR3 sequence (DNA): TGTGCCAGCAGCTTAGGTGGAGCGGGAGGCCTCTACAATGAGCAGTTCTTC. The full variable domain, in which reference TRBV7-9 and TRBJ2-1 provide the parts outside the CDR3, is DTGVSQNPRHKITKRGQNVTFRCDPISEHNRLYWYRQTLGQGPEFLTYFQNEAQLEKSRLLSDRFSAERPKGSFSTLEIQRTEQGDSAMYLCASSLGGAGGLYNEQFFGPGTRLTVL.

This clone occurred once. The chain recombines TRBV2 with TRBJ2-3, with 16 bases lining up with TRBD2. Trimming removed 3 bases from V and 6 bases from J; junction bases left unmatched: 9. Germline V lookup: CDR1 SNHLY, CDR2 FYNNEI. The CDR3 sequence is 18 residues long. CDR3 loop: CASSDSGLAGGPLDTQYF. Here the CDR3 DNA reads TGTGCCAGCAGTGATTCGGGACTAGCGGGGGGGCCGCTGGATACGCAGTATTTT.

This chain connects TRBV11-1 to TRBJ2-2; 9 nucleotides match TRBD2. CDR1 is SGHAT and CDR2 is FQDESV in the germline V gene (reference sequence). The V and J ends lost 1 base and 4 bases, in that order; junction bases with no gene match: 4. The CDR3 runs to 16 residues. The CDR3 loop reads CASSLGASGATGELFF. Here the CDR3 DNA reads TGTGCCAGCAGCTTAGGCGCTAGCGGGGCCACCGGGGAGCTGTTTTTT.

This chain links TRBV10-3 with TRBJ2-2; TRBD2 aligns across 7 bases. In germline, CDR1 is ENHRY, CDR2 SYGVKD. J gave up 2 bases and V 4 bases, and 7 bases lay outside the gene matches. CDR3 length equals 16 residues. CDR3 DNA: TGTGCCATCAGTGTGGCAGCGGGGATTAACACCGGGGAGCTGTTTTTT. This encodes CAISVAAGINTGELFF.

The chain links TRBV7-2 to TRBJ1-2; TRBD1 agrees at 9 bases. The V segment lost 1 base and the J segment 8 bases; nucleotides outside the gene matches: 2. CDR1 and CDR2 (germline): SGHTA, FQGNSA. This CDR3 comprises 13 residues. CDR3 in amino acids: CASSLDRGQGYTF. DNA for the CDR3: TGTGCCAGCAGCTTAGACAGGGGGCAAGGCTACACCTTC.

V usage is TRBV4-1 and J usage is TRBJ1-1; perhaps TRBD1 as D (6 bases). Germline V gene lookup returns CDR1 MGHRA and CDR2 YSYEKL. The CDR3 length is 15 residues. Trimming took off 0 bases at V and 5 bases at J, with 13 bases between the two ends. The CDR3 is CASSQEGRGATEAFF. The CDR3 DNA reads as TGCGCCAGCAGCCAAGAAGGGAGGGGGGCTACTGAAGCTTTCTTT.

This clone came up once. The V gene is TRBV6-5, the J gene TRBJ1-6; D gene ambiguous. This CDR3 is 14 amino acids long. CDR1 is MNHEY and CDR2 is SVGAGI in the germline V gene. Trimming cost V 6 bases and J 7 bases, with 13 bases left between them. CDR3 sequence (DNA): TGTGCCAGCAGCCGCGAAGTCCCAAATTCACCCCTCCACTTT. Translation gives CASSREVPNSPLHF.

This sequence joins TRBV27 and TRBJ2-7, with TRBD1 matching 8 bases. This CDR3 is 13 amino acids long. V was pared by 2 bases and J by 4 bases, with 1 base of the junction left unmatched. CDR1 and CDR2 from the germline V gene are MNHEY and SMNVEV (reference sequence). The CDR3 reads CASSLGTGYEQYF. CDR3 bases: TGTGCCAGCAGTTTAGGGACAGGATACGAGCAGTACTTC.

This clone has just a few counts. The rearrangement joins TRBV9 to TRBJ1-6; 8 bases align to TRBD1. The CDR3 contains 19 residues. Germline CDR1 SGDLS, CDR2 YYNGEE. V trimming: 0 bases; J trimming: 1 base; junction bases outside the gene matches: 9. The CDR3 is CASSVAGGVEGSYNSPLHF. CDR3 coding DNA: TGTGCCAGCAGCGTAGCAGGGGGCGTTGAGGGTTCCTATAATTCACCCCTCCACTTT.

The chain couples TRBV6-2 or TRBV6-3 to TRBJ1-5; TRBD1 matches 9 bases. V lost 0 bases and J lost 6; bases outside the gene matches: 0. Germline CDR1 reads MNHEY; CDR2 reads SVGEGT. This CDR3 contains 14 residues. Here the CDR3 reads CASSYSTGGQPQHF. For the CDR3, the DNA is TGTGCCAGCAGTTACTCGACAGGGGGTCAGCCCCAGCATTTT.

For the CDR3, the DNA is TGTGCCAGCAGTTCAGGGGGGCTGGGCAATCAGCCCCAGCATTTT. This gives the protein CASSSGGLGNQPQHF. This chain links TRBV6-5 with TRBJ1-5, with 7 positions matching TRBD1. Trimming removed 4 bases from V and 2 bases from J; junction bases left unmatched: 5. Germline V gene lookup returns CDR1 MNHEY and CDR2 SVGAGI. There are 15 residues in the CDR3.

The V and J genes are TRBV4-1 and TRBJ1-4; the D is unclear. The V end lost 1 base, the J end lost 6 bases, and 3 bases lay between the germline ends. The germline CDR1 and CDR2 sequences are MGHRA and YSYEKL. The CDR3 loop spans 12 amino acids. CDR3 residues: CASSQAYEKLFF. CDR3 in DNA: TGCGCCAGCAGCCAAGCGTATGAAAAACTGTTTTTT.

The chain couples TRBV2 to TRBJ1-1, with D tentatively TRBD1 (5 bases). The V gene lost 3 bases and the J gene lost 4 bases, with 15 bases spanning the gap. The CDR3 totals 15 residues. Germline CDR1 and CDR2: SNHLY and FYNNEI. The CDR3 region is CASSDRGSGLTEAFF. The CDR3 DNA reads as TGTGCCAGCAGTGATCGGGGGTCGGGGCTCACTGAAGCTTTCTTT.

The V call is TRBV6-5, the J call TRBJ2-7; TRBD1 matches 7 bases. Germline V gene sequence: CDR1 MNHEY, CDR2 SVGAGI. The CDR3 runs 15 residues. V trimming: 2 bases; J trimming: 5 bases; junction bases outside the gene matches: 9. The CDR3 sequence: CASSYPTRGLNEQYF. The CDR3 bases are TGTGCCAGCAGTTACCCCACAAGGGGGCTTAACGAGCAGTACTTC.

The V gene is TRBV19, the J gene TRBJ2-1; 8 nucleotides line up with TRBD1. The trim removed 4 bases at V and 14 bases at J, leaving 13 bases unmatched. The germline gives CDR1 LNHDA, CDR2 SQIVND (reference sequence). The CDR3 runs to 14 residues. The CDR3 DNA reads as TGTGCCAGTAGTACTTCCACACAGGGGGAAGAGAAGTTCTTC. Its protein product is CASSTSTQGEEKFF.

The chain joins TRBV5-1 to TRBJ2-1, with D uncertain. Trimming removed 1 base from V and 8 bases from J, with 7 bases in between. Per germline, CDR1 SGHRS and CDR2 YFSETQ. The CDR3 is 12 amino acids. CDR3 DNA: TGCGCCAGCAGCTTGCGAGGTGATGAGCAGTTCTTC. It translates to CASSLRGDEQFF.

The chain's CDR3 is CASSIGGGGREAFF. As DNA, the CDR3 is TGTGCCAGTAGTATTGGGGGAGGAGGTCGAGAAGCTTTCTTT. This chain connects TRBV19 to TRBJ1-1; a possible D gene is TRBD1 (5 bases). Trimming pared 3 bases from V and 8 bases from J, leaving 16 bases between. From germline, CDR1 is LNHDA and CDR2 SQIVND (reference sequence). The CDR3 is 14 amino acids.

The chain employs TRBV5-1 and TRBJ1-6; D ambiguous. Trimming took off 0 bases at V and 7 bases at J, with 5 bases between the two ends. The CDR3 is 13 residues long. Germline loops: CDR1 SGHRS, CDR2 YFSETQ. Here the CDR3 DNA reads TGCGCCAGCAGCTTGGACGGGAATTCACCCCTCCACTTT. Protein sequence: CASSLDGNSPLHF.

Ten or more counts support this clone. The chain links TRBV19 to TRBJ2-7; TRBD2 aligns across 12 bases. In germline, CDR1 is LNHDA, CDR2 SQIVND (reference sequence). The ends lost 6 bases at V and 4 bases at J; junction bases unmatched: 4. This CDR3 has 14 residues. CDR3 nucleotide sequence: TGTGCCAGTAGCGAACTAGCGGGAGGTTACGAGCAGTACTTC. This encodes CASSELAGGYEQYF. Full variable domain (remainder filled in from reference TRBV19 and TRBJ2-7): DGGITQSPKYLFRKEGQNVTLSCEQNLNHDAMYWYRQDPGQGLRLIYYSQIVNDFQKGDIAEGYSVSREKKESFPLTVTSAQKNPTAFYLCASSELAGGYEQYFGPGTRLTVT.

The chain uses TRBV11-3 and TRBJ2-1; D gene unclear. Germline V lookup: CDR1 SGHNT, CDR2 YENEEA. Trimming stripped 4 bases from V and 5 bases from J, with 12 bases between. The CDR3 is 14 residues long. The CDR3 sequence is CASSSSLLHNEQFF. The CDR3 bases are TGTGCCAGCAGCTCGAGTCTTCTGCACAATGAGCAGTTCTTC.

This chain joins TRBV19 and TRBJ1-3; D is perhaps TRBD1 (5 bases). Germline assignment: CDR1 LNHDA and CDR2 SQIVND (reference sequence). Trimming took off 2 bases at V and 0 bases at J, with 17 bases between the two ends. The CDR3 has 18 amino acids. The CDR3 sequence: CASSISPPGLGSGNTIYF. The CDR3 bases are TGTGCCAGTAGTATATCACCGCCAGGGCTAGGCTCTGGAAACACCATATATTTT. The entire variable domain, with the rest obtained from reference TRBV19 and TRBJ1-3, is as follows: DGGITQSPKYLFRKEGQNVTLSCEQNLNHDAMYWYRQDPGQGLRLIYYSQIVNDFQKGDIAEGYSVSREKKESFPLTVTSAQKNPTAFYLCASSISPPGLGSGNTIYFGEGSWLTVV.

This chain links TRBV19 with TRBJ2-3; 7 bases agree with TRBD1. Germline lookup yields CDR1 LNHDA and CDR2 SQIVND (reference sequence). Trimming took 3 bases from V and 8 from J; bases not matched to a gene: 11. This CDR3 region has 15 residues. This chain's CDR3 is CASSIPGTAVGTQYF. DNA for the CDR3: TGTGCCAGTAGTATCCCCGGGACAGCGGTGGGTACGCAGTATTTT.

The V gene is TRBV5-4, the J gene TRBJ2-1, with D possibly TRBD2 on 5 matching bases. V was clipped by 4 bases and J by 3 bases, with 14 bases between them. From germline, CDR1 is SGHNT and CDR2 YYREEE (reference sequence). This CDR3 comprises 15 residues. The CDR3 reads CASSPPGGFYNEQFF. CDR3 bases: TGTGCCAGCAGCCCGCCCGGCGGGTTCTACAATGAGCAGTTCTTC.

The rearrangement links TRBV9 to TRBJ2-1, with 9 bases matching TRBD2. V gave up 4 bases and J gave up 9 bases; unmatched junction bases: 14. CDR1 and CDR2 (germline): SGDLS, YYNGEE. The CDR3 loop spans 16 amino acids. CDR3 sequence reads: CASSPRGLAGRVEQFF. Written as DNA, the CDR3 is TGTGCCAGCAGCCCTAGGGGGCTAGCGGGACGGGTTGAGCAGTTCTTC.

The V call is TRBV19, the J call TRBJ1-1, with D possibly matching TRBD1 (5 bases). Germline CDR1 LNHDA, CDR2 SQIVND (reference sequence). Trimming removed 5 bases at V and 10 bases at J, with 14 bases between. The CDR3 loop spans 12 amino acids. The CDR3 spells CASSLQLGGAFF. The CDR3 region has the DNA TGTGCCAGTAGTCTCCAACTCGGGGGAGCTTTCTTT.

The chain couples TRBV10-3 to TRBJ2-1; D gene unclear. The CDR3 has 13 residues. The germline V and J ends were trimmed by 7 bases and 7 bases, with 14 bases remaining between them. The germline V gene encodes CDR1 ENHRY and CDR2 SYGVKD. CDR3 bases: TGTGCCATCATGGCGGCCTCGGGTAATGAGCAGTTCTTC. This gives the protein CAIMAASGNEQFF.

This sequence joins TRBV7-2 and TRBJ1-4; 9 bases line up with TRBD1. CDR3 length: 19 amino acids. The V gene's germline CDR1 is SGHTA and CDR2 FQGNSA. Trimming cost V 4 bases and J 8 bases; bases outside gene matches: 20. CDR3 loop: CASSWADRGAAVEWEKLFF. For the CDR3, the DNA is TGTGCCAGCAGCTGGGCGGACAGGGGTGCTGCTGTAGAATGGGAAAAACTGTTTTTT.

This chain links TRBV28 with TRBJ2-7, with D possibly matching TRBD1 (5 bases). Trimming removed 6 bases at V and 3 bases at J, with 6 bases between. Looked up from germline, CDR1 is MDHEN and CDR2 is SYDVKM. The CDR3 sequence is 11 residues long. This CDR3 reads CASSDSYEQYF. CDR3 DNA: TGTGCCAGCAGCGACAGCTACGAGCAGTACTTC. Looking up the rest from reference TRBV28 and TRBJ2-7 gives the full variable domain: DVKVTQSSRYLVKRTGEKVFLECVQDMDHENMFWYRQDPGLGLRLIYFSYDVKMKEKGDIPEGYSVSREKKERFSLILESASTNQTSMYLCASSDSYEQYFGPGTRLTVT.

Notes on this clone: The same CDR3 can be traced to other DNA sequences in this sample. The V gene is TRBV7-8, the J gene TRBJ1-5; D gene uncertain. The V gene's germline CDR1 is SGHVS and CDR2 FQNEAQ. V dropped 0 bases and J dropped 4 bases, with 4 bases sitting between them. This CDR3 is built from 13 residues. In DNA, the CDR3 is TGTGCCAGCAGCTTAGCGAGGAATCAGCCCCAGCATTTT. Amino acids: CASSLARNQPQHF.

This sequence joins TRBV7-9 and TRBJ2-1; TRBD2 aligns across 12 bases. J lost 6 bases, V lost 5 bases, and 8 bases had no gene match. Germline V gene sequence: CDR1 SEHNR, CDR2 FQNEAQ (reference sequence). The CDR3 spans 16 residues. The CDR3 coding sequence is TGTGCCAGCAGCCTGCCCGTACTAGCGGGGGGCAATGAGCAGTTCTTC. It is translated as CASSLPVLAGGNEQFF.

This clone was seen a few times. The chain joins TRBV4-3 to TRBJ2-6; 7 bases are a match to TRBD1. Losses at the gene ends were 3 bases for V and 2 bases for J; bases not matched to a gene: 4. The CDR3 covers 16 residues. Germline CDR1 LGHNA, CDR2 YSLEER. CDR3 sequence: CASSQETGTGANVLTF. CDR3 sequence (DNA): TGCGCCAGCAGCCAGGAGACAGGGACTGGGGCCAACGTCCTGACTTTC.

The chain uses TRBV9 and TRBJ2-2, with 11 bases that match TRBD2. The V and J ends lost 6 bases and 6 bases, in that order; junction bases with no gene match: 7. This CDR3 is 15 amino acids long. Germline CDR1 reads SGDLS; CDR2 reads YYNGEE. CDR3 sequence reads: CASTTSGSSPGELFF. CDR3 bases: TGTGCCAGCACTACTAGCGGGAGTTCCCCCGGGGAGCTGTTTTTT.